This TCR beta chain was recorded in a study of CD8 T cells in Susac syndrome. The authors reverse transcribed roughly 0.5 to 1 ug RNA with random hexamers. Amplification of TCR beta CDR3 was carried out by immunoSEQ multiplex PCR, which covered 54 Vbeta and 13 Jbeta segments. TCRdb itself ran the immunoSEQ multiplex PCR reads through MiXCR, one entry per CDR3 protein. The sample lists tens of thousands of distinct CDR3 sequences, roughly 90% occurring once. Sequencing of TCR beta covered CD8+ and CD4+ T cells obtained from blood. TEMRA cells underwent FACS enrichment and CD8+ and CD4+ T cells underwent negative isolation. Per the germline V gene, CDR1 is SGHVS and CDR2 is FNYEAQ. The CDR3 is 13 residues long. Trimming took 1 base from V and 7 from J, leaving 10 bases between them.

Sequences were obtained from CD8+ T cells from PBMCs. The chain has TRBV7-6 and TRBJ1-2; TRBD1 is a possible D gene (5 bases). This receptor was obtained from a human donor with multiple sclerosis. For the CDR3, the DNA is TGTGCCAGCAGCTTAGGGGGCGCCTCTGGCTACACCTTC. It codes for CASSLGGASGYTF.